There are a few counts of the clone carrying this T cell receptor (beta chain). The sample originates from a study of blood T cell repertoires in COVID-19. Study information: Donors in the United States, Italy and Spain gave samples during acute or convalescent COVID-19. The analysed material was cDNA or gDNA that came from T cells, B-cell-depleted T cells, or PBMCs.

Some clones are missing from TCRdb's copy, which holds only in-frame ones; the method was immunoSEQ multiplex PCR. The data show approximately 180,000 clones, about 77% seen once. V lost 6 bases and J lost 6, with 17 bases in between. This CDR3 comprises 14 residues. Germline CDR1 and CDR2: LGHDT and YNNKEL (reference sequence). Across about two dozen US areas, participants ranged in age from about 18 to 90 years. Participant reports of clinical history set cohort assignment. This clonotype was sampled from a woman between 45 and 65 years old with acute COVID-19. The sample comprised PBMCs or T cells enriched from blood (not recorded which). The chain couples TRBV3-1 (or the pseudogene TRBV3-2) to TRBJ1-1; D might be TRBD1 (6 bases). Written as DNA, the CDR3 is TGTGCCAGCAGTTCACGGGGACATGCGGCTGAAGCTTTCTTT. It specifies CASSSRGHAAEAFF.